One sample yielded the 29 T cell receptor beta chains listed below, sequenced in a study of T cells after posttransplantation cyclophosphamide. Method: immunoSEQ multiplex PCR; TCRdb's copy keeps in-frame clones and lacks some. Found here are some 16,000 clones, no singletons; the ten largest cover 0.54%. Treatment was busulfan-fludarabine conditioning, a marrow graft, and cyclophosphamide on days +3 and +4. Sequencing used PBMCs, obtained after allogeneic stem cell transplant with posttransplant cyclophosphamide. The receptors come from a female patient between 30 and 40 years old who received an allogeneic stem cell transplant from a related donor, was CMV-positive, and had no GVHD. A share of the T cells may be of graft donor origin.

This clone was seen ten or more times. V and J are TRBV10-2 and TRBJ2-5; 10 bases align to TRBD2. The germline CDR1 and CDR2 sequences are WSHSY and SAAADI. The CDR3 runs 17 residues. The V segment lost 3 bases and the J segment 5 bases; nucleotides outside the gene matches: 12. CDR3: CASSEGASGGLMETQYF. In DNA, the CDR3 is TGCGCCAGCAGTGAAGGGGCTAGCGGGGGTTTGATGGAGACCCAGTACTTC.

This clone was found many times. V is TRBV5-8 and J is TRBJ2-7; 9 bases match TRBD1. Per the germline V gene, CDR1 is SGHTS and CDR2 is YDEGEE. Germline trimming cut 4 bases from V and 2 bases from J; bases unmatched to any gene: 1. The CDR3 spans 13 residues. The CDR3: CASSRTGAYEQYF. The CDR3 DNA is TGTGCCAGCAGCCGGACAGGGGCCTACGAGCAGTACTTC. The variable domain in full, with the rest retrieved from reference TRBV5-8 and TRBJ2-7, is EAGVTQSPTHLIKTRGQQATLRCSPISGHTSVYWYQQALGLGLQFLLWYDEGEERNRGNFPPRFSGRQFPNYSSELNVNALELEDSALYLCASSRTGAYEQYFGPGTRLTVT.

This clone came up many times. The chain carries TRBV18 and TRBJ2-7; no clear D gene. The CDR3 spans 15 residues. With 1 base removed from V and 0 bases from J, the gap between germline ends came to 10 bases. Germline lookup yields CDR1 KGHSH and CDR2 LQKENI. Here the CDR3 reads CASSPLSRSSYEQYF. CDR3 DNA: TGTGCCAGCTCACCACTCTCTAGGAGCTCCTACGAGCAGTACTTC.

This clone was detected ten times or more. The CDR3 spells CASSRDRAKNQPQHF. CDR3 DNA: TGTGCCAGCAGCCGGGACAGGGCTAAGAATCAGCCCCAGCATTTT. The J gene is TRBJ1-5, the V gene TRBV6-1; TRBD1 matches 9 bases. CDR1 is MNHNS and CDR2 is SASEGT in the germline V gene. The CDR3 totals 15 residues. V dropped 6 bases and J dropped 4; count of bases not matched to a gene: 7.

This clone was seen repeatedly, ten times or more. Here the CDR3 reads CASSPGNLRKNEQYF. As DNA, the CDR3 is TGTGCCAGCAGTCCCGGGAACCTCCGGAAAAACGAGCAGTACTTC. V usage is TRBV28 and J usage is TRBJ2-7, with D possibly matching TRBD2 (5 bases). CDR1 is MDHEN and CDR2 is SYDVKM in the germline V gene. CDR3 length equals 15 residues. The V gene lost 5 bases and the J gene lost 5 bases, with 19 bases spanning the gap.

The table lists this clone with many counts. V usage is TRBV5-1 and J usage is TRBJ1-1, with 8 bases identical to TRBD1. CDR1 is SGHRS and CDR2 is YFSETQ in the germline V gene. The ends lost 4 bases at V and 9 bases at J; junction bases unmatched: 14. The CDR3 runs to 15 residues. This chain's CDR3 is CASSPEGQGEGKAFF. CDR3 DNA sequence: TGCGCCAGCAGCCCAGAAGGACAGGGAGAGGGGAAAGCTTTCTTT.

At least ten counts were recorded for this clone. The genes are TRBV6-5 and TRBJ1-4; 9 bases align to TRBD1. V shed 6 bases and J 6 bases; nucleotides not matched to a gene: 8. Germline V CDR1 and CDR2: MNHEY, SVGAGI. This CDR3 spans 15 amino acids. The CDR3 reads CASSRTWDRDEKLFF. CDR3 sequence (DNA): TGTGCCAGCAGCCGAACTTGGGACAGGGATGAAAAACTGTTTTTT.

In its sample, this clone was seen many times. This chain uses TRBV5-1 with TRBJ2-7, with TRBD2 identical over 8 bases. The CDR3 length is 16 residues. Germline trimming cut 4 bases from V and 2 bases from J; bases unmatched to any gene: 11. In germline, CDR1 is SGHRS, CDR2 YFSETQ. CDR3 amino acids: CASSPLGGRTTYEQYF. Here the CDR3 DNA reads TGCGCCAGCAGCCCTCTAGGCGGGAGGACCACCTACGAGCAGTACTTC.

This clone was counted many times. V usage is TRBV4-2 and J usage is TRBJ2-7, with TRBD2 matching 7 bases. V gave up 3 bases and J gave up 0 bases; unmatched junction bases: 2. The germline V gene encodes CDR1 LGHNA and CDR2 YNFKEQ. The CDR3 sequence is 14 residues long. CDR3 residues: CASSHGRSSYEQYF. The CDR3 DNA follows: TGTGCCAGCAGCCACGGGAGGTCCTCCTACGAGCAGTACTTC.

This clone has ten or more counts. The chain combines TRBV4-1 with TRBJ2-1; 9 nucleotides align to TRBD2. CDR3 size: 16 residues. V gave up 0 bases and J gave up 7 bases; unmatched junction bases: 7. Germline V lookup: CDR1 MGHRA, CDR2 YSYEKL. Here the CDR3 DNA reads TGCGCCAGCAGCCAAGAGGGCGGGAGGGCCAGGAATGAGCAGTTCTTC. This codes for CASSQEGGRARNEQFF.

This clone was counted at least ten times. The V and J genes are TRBV6-5 and TRBJ2-5; D possibly corresponds to TRBD2 (6 bases). The CDR3 extends over 15 amino acids. The V end was cut by 1 base, the J end by 2 bases, with 11 bases between. CDR1 MNHEY and CDR2 SVGAGI come from the germline V gene. The CDR3 DNA is TGTGCCAGCAGTTACTTCGGGGGAGGACAAGAGACCCAGTACTTC. This codes for CASSYFGGGQETQYF.

This clone was seen repeatedly, ten times or more. The chain uses TRBV2 and TRBJ2-7, with TRBD2 matching 13 bases. CDR1 and CDR2 (germline): SNHLY, FYNNEI. With V trimmed by 7 bases and J by 6 bases, 3 bases remained unmatched. The CDR3 contains 13 residues. The CDR3: CASKLAGGGEQYF. CDR3 coding DNA: TGTGCCAGCAAACTAGCGGGAGGGGGCGAGCAGTACTTC.

This clone has at least ten counts. The genes are TRBV5-4 and TRBJ2-2; 7 nucleotides match TRBD2. Per the germline V gene, CDR1 is SGHNT and CDR2 is YYREEE (reference sequence). CDR3 length equals 17 residues. The V segment lost 4 bases and the J segment 5 bases; nucleotides outside the gene matches: 14. CDR3 sequence reads: CASSGEYGGGETGELFF. In nucleotides, the CDR3 is TGTGCCAGCAGCGGTGAATATGGCGGGGGAGAGACCGGGGAGCTGTTTTTT.

This clone appeared many times. The chain links TRBV6-4 to TRBJ2-1; 7 bases are a match to TRBD2. The V gene's germline CDR1 is MRHNA and CDR2 SNTAGT. This CDR3 contains 15 residues. V lost 3 bases, J lost 3 bases, and 5 bases stayed unmatched. Here the CDR3 reads CASSEGGSFYNEQFF. The CDR3 DNA reads as TGTGCCAGCAGTGAGGGCGGGAGTTTCTACAATGAGCAGTTCTTC.

This clone was seen many times. The chain couples TRBV5-1 to TRBJ1-1; perhaps TRBD1 as D (6 bases). Germline values: CDR1 SGHRS, CDR2 YFSETQ. V gave up 2 bases and J gave up 1 base, with 12 bases separating them. This CDR3 contains 15 residues. The CDR3 DNA is TGCGCCAGCAGCTTCGGGGACACCTCGAACACTGAAGCTTTCTTT. Translating it yields CASSFGDTSNTEAFF.

This clone was recorded many times. This chain uses TRBV19 with TRBJ2-1, with TRBD1 matching over 9 bases. Germline V lookup: CDR1 LNHDA, CDR2 SQIVND (reference sequence). J lost 5 bases, V lost 7 bases, and 21 bases had no gene match. This CDR3 spans 19 amino acids. The CDR3 coding sequence is TGTGCCAGTAAAAGGTCCGGGACAGGGTCCGGTCGACATGACAATGAGCAGTTCTTC. Its translation: CASKRSGTGSGRHDNEQFF.

This clone has at least ten counts. V gene TRBV28 combines with J gene TRBJ2-3, with D maybe TRBD2 (6 bases). The CDR3 has 12 residues. Germline V CDR1 and CDR2: MDHEN, SYDVKM. CDR3 nucleotide sequence: TGTAGGGCGGGACGGAGCACAGATACGCAGTATTTT. Its protein is CRAGRSTDTQYF. The whole variable domain, filled in from reference TRBV28 and TRBJ2-3, reads DVKVTQSSRYLVKRTGEKVFLECVQDMDHENMFWYRQDPGLGLRLIYFSYDVKMKEKGDIPEGYSVSREKKERFSLILESASTNQTSMYLCRAGRSTDTQYFGPGTRLTVL.

This clone appeared many times. The chain couples TRBV27 to TRBJ2-3, with D perhaps TRBD1 (5 bases). Between the trimmed V and J ends, which lost 7 bases and 4 bases, there was a span of 15 bases. Germline V gene sequence: CDR1 MNHEY, CDR2 SMNVEV (reference sequence). The CDR3 sequence is 14 residues long. The CDR3 sequence is CASMYQGSPDTQYF. In DNA, the CDR3 is TGTGCCAGCATGTATCAGGGATCCCCAGATACGCAGTATTTT.

This clone was detected ten times or more. V usage is TRBV20-1 and J usage is TRBJ1-4, with D perhaps matching TRBD1 (5 bases). This CDR3 spans 11 amino acids. Germline lookup yields CDR1 DFQATT and CDR2 SNEGSKA (reference sequence). V lost 3 bases and J 12 bases, leaving 11 bases between the germline ends. The CDR3 coding sequence is TGCAGTGCTAGGGGGGGGATGGAACTGTTTTTT. Amino acids: CSARGGMELFF.

At least ten counts were recorded for this clone. The chain uses TRBV6-1 and TRBJ1-5; possible D gene TRBD1, 6 bases. Trimming stripped 2 bases from V and 6 bases from J, with 23 bases between. The CDR3 sequence is 18 residues long. Germline V gene data show CDR1 as MNHNS and CDR2 as SASEGT. CDR3 region: CASSEYRRVLGAPQPQHF. CDR3 coding DNA: TGTGCCAGCAGTGAATATAGGCGGGTTTTGGGGGCCCCTCAGCCCCAGCATTTT.

Ten or more counts support this clone. This CDR3 reads CASSFGVGSYSQETQYF. In DNA, the CDR3 is TGCGCCAGCAGCTTCGGGGTCGGAAGCTATAGCCAAGAGACCCAGTACTTC. V usage is TRBV5-1 and J usage is TRBJ2-5, with a weak D call TRBD2 (5 bases). The germline V gene has CDR1 SGHRS and CDR2 YFSETQ. The V end was cut by 2 bases, the J end by 1 base, with 18 bases between. The CDR3 runs 17 residues.

This clone was seen ten or more times. The chain employs TRBV28 and TRBJ2-1; D is unresolved. CDR3 size: 14 residues. V lost 7 bases and J 13 bases, leaving 23 bases between the germline ends. Germline CDR1 is MDHEN and CDR2 is SYDVKM. The CDR3 DNA follows: TGTGCCAGCACAGTCCCGGGTGTCCCTACGAAACAGTTCTTC. Encoded protein: CASTVPGVPTKQFF.

The table lists this clone with many counts. The CDR3 spells CASVTSGGADTQYF. The CDR3 DNA reads as TGTGCCAGCGTGACTAGCGGAGGGGCAGATACGCAGTATTTT. This chain connects TRBV18 to TRBJ2-3; 9 nucleotides match TRBD2. Germline assignment: CDR1 KGHSH and CDR2 LQKENI. V lost 8 bases and J lost 4; bases outside the gene matches: 7. This CDR3 comprises 14 residues. Full variable domain (remainder filled in from reference TRBV18 and TRBJ2-3): NAGVMQNPRHLVRRRGQEARLRCSPMKGHSHVYWYRQLPEEGLKFMVYLQKENIIDESGMPKERFSAEFPKEGPSILRIQQVVRGDSAAYFCASVTSGGADTQYFGPGTRLTVL.

Many counts were recorded for this clone. The rearrangement uses TRBV30 and TRBJ2-5; D ambiguous. Trimming removed 0 bases from V and 5 bases from J, with 10 bases in between. CDR1 is GTSNPN and CDR2 is SVGIG in the germline V gene (reference sequence). The CDR3 has 13 residues. CDR3 loop: CAWSVRPGETQYF. CDR3 sequence (DNA): TGTGCCTGGAGTGTACGGCCCGGGGAGACCCAGTACTTC.

This clone occurred many times. This chain uses TRBV15 with TRBJ1-6, with D possibly matching TRBD1 (6 bases). CDR1 is LNHNV, CDR2 YYDKDF, per germline (reference sequence). The CDR3 sequence is 13 residues long. Trimming took off 1 base at V and 9 bases at J, with 7 bases between the two ends. The CDR3 DNA is TGTGCCACCAGCAGAGGCAGGGGTTCACCCCTCCACTTT. Translated: CATSRGRGSPLHF.

The sample holds many counts of this clone. CDR3: CASSLGGGTSGSYNEQFF. The CDR3 coding sequence is TGTGCCAGCAGCTTAGGGGGTGGTACTAGCGGGAGCTACAATGAGCAGTTCTTC. The rearrangement links TRBV7-9 to TRBJ2-1; the match to TRBD2 covers 11 bases. The CDR3 runs to 18 residues. V shed 1 base and J 3 bases; nucleotides not matched to a gene: 8. Germline V gives CDR1 SEHNR, CDR2 FQNEAQ (reference sequence).

This clone was observed many times. The gene calls are TRBV29-1 and TRBJ2-7; tentatively, D is TRBD1 (6 bases). V gave up 7 bases and J gave up 1 base, with 11 bases separating them. The CDR3 extends over 12 amino acids. Germline lookup yields CDR1 SQVTM and CDR2 ANQGSEA. CDR3 amino acids: CSGTTGSYEQYF. The CDR3 region has the DNA TGCAGCGGGACGACAGGTTCCTACGAGCAGTACTTC.

This clone was seen repeatedly, ten times or more. This chain links TRBV2 with TRBJ1-4; 8 bases line up with TRBD1. Germline CDR1 reads SNHLY; CDR2 reads FYNNEI. V was clipped by 6 bases and J by 2 bases; unmatched bases: 11. The CDR3 covers 17 residues. CDR3: CASRPVTGARTNEKLFF. For the CDR3, the DNA is TGTGCCAGCAGACCGGTGACAGGGGCGCGGACTAATGAAAAACTGTTTTTT. The whole variable domain, remainder taken from reference TRBV2 and TRBJ1-4, is EPEVTQTPSHQVTQMGQEVILRCVPISNHLYFYWYRQILGQKVEFLVSFYNNEISEKSEIFDDQFSVERPDGSNFTLKIRSTKLEDSAMYFCASRPVTGARTNEKLFFGSGTQLSVL.

This clone occurred many times. The chain links TRBV15 to TRBJ2-1, with 10 bases that match TRBD1. Losses at the gene ends were 7 bases for V and 0 bases for J; bases not matched to a gene: 30. CDR1 is LNHNV, CDR2 YYDKDF, per germline (reference sequence). This CDR3 is 24 amino acids long. This CDR3 reads CATTWIPGQGKNAGGTSSYNEQFF. As DNA, the CDR3 is TGTGCCACCACATGGATCCCGGGACAGGGGAAAAACGCGGGAGGCACGAGCTCCTACAATGAGCAGTTCTTC.